This T cell receptor (beta chain) was identified during a study of T cell repertoires in cytomegalovirus infection. Overall study context: Both a matching HLA type and CMV infection were indicated by public TCR beta signatures. Study-level points and caveats: Cumulated frequencies of public TCR beta families served to identify carriers of CMV plus the relevant HLA. There were HLA-C-restricted CMV-specific TCR beta clonotypes dominating the ex vivo response.

CDR3 size: 15 residues. The germline gives CDR1 SGHDT, CDR2 YYEEEE. V shed 0 bases and J shed 2 bases, with 12 bases lying between them. TCRdb analysed the reads with MiXCR anew, one entry per CDR3 protein. The repertoire holds fewer than 200,000 distinct CDR3 sequences, roughly 9.8% seen once, with approximately 4.2% in the top ten. About this clonotype: Its antigen is not known.

The source material was PBMCs. V and J are TRBV5-6 and TRBJ2-7, with D perhaps being TRBD1 or TRBD2 (5 bases each). This clonotype originated in a human donor in good health (CMV status not recorded). Some clones in this sample may be carry-over from other donors' samples. The CDR3 region is CASSLGGELAYEQYF. The CDR3 DNA follows: TGTGCCAGCAGCTTGGGAGGGGAACTAGCCTACGAGCAGTACTTC.